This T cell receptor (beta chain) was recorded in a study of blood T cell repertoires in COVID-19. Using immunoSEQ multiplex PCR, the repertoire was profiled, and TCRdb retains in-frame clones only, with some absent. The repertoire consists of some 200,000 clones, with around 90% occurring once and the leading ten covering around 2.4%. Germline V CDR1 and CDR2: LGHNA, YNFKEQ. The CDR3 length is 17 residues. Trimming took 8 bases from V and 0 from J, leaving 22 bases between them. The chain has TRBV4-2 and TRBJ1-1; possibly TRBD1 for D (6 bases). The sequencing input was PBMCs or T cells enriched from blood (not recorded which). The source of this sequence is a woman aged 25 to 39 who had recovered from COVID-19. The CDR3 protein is CASVIRGGADLNTEAFF. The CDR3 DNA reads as TGTGCCAGCGTAATCCGAGGGGGGGCTGACCTGAACACTGAAGCTTTCTTT.